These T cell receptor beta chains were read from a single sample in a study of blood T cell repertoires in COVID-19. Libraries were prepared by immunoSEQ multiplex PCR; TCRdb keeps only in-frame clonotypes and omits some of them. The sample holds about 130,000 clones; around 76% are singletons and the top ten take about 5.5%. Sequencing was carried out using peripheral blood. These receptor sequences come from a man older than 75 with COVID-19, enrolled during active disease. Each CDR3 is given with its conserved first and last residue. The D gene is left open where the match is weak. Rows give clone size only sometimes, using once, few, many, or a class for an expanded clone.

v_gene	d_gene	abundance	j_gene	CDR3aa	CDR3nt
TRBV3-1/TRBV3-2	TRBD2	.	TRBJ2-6	CASSQVGLAGANVLTF	TGTGCCAGCAGCCAAGTCGGACTAGCTGGGGCCAACGTCCTGACTTTC
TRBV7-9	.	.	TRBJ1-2	CASSVGGQYGYTF	TGTGCCAGCAGCGTAGGCGGACAGTATGGCTACACCTTC
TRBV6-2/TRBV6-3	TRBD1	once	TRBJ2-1	CASSLLGQGYKDEQFF	TGTGCCAGCAGTTTACTTGGACAGGGGTATAAGGATGAGCAGTTCTTC
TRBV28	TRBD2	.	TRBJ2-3	CASSPWTSGSTDTQYF	TGTGCCAGCAGTCCGTGGACTAGCGGGAGCACAGATACGCAGTATTTT
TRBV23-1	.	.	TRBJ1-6	CASSPTSPLHF	TGCGCCAGCAGTCCGACATCACCCCTCCACTTT
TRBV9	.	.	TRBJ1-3	CASSGGGQFSGNTIYF	TGTGCCAGCAGCGGTGGCGGGCAGTTCTCTGGAAACACCATATATTTT
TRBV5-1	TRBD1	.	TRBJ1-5	CASSLGQGDQPQHF	TGCGCCAGCAGCTTGGGACAGGGTGATCAGCCCCAGCATTTT
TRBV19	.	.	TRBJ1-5	CASKGYYSNQPQHF	TGTGCCAGTAAGGGGTATTATAGCAATCAGCCCCAGCATTTT
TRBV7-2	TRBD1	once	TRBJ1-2	CASSLGPPAQGDYGYTF	TGTGCCAGCAGCTTAGGACCCCCAGCTCAGGGGGACTATGGCTACACCTTC
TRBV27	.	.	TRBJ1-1	CASQGYTEAFF	TGTGCCAGCCAGGGGTACACTGAAGCTTTCTTT
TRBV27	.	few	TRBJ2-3	CASSSRLVPDTQYF	TGTGCCAGCAGTTCCCGACTAGTCCCAGATACGCAGTATTTT
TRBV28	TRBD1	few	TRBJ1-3	CASSTLLRWTGLSGNTIYF	TGTGCCAGCAGTACACTCCTACGTTGGACAGGGCTCTCTGGAAACACCATATATTTT
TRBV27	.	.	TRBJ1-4	CASSFRLQSNEKLFF	TGTGCCAGCAGTTTCAGGCTACAGAGTAATGAAAAACTGTTTTTT
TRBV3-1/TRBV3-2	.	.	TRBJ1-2	CASSPLADYGYTF	TGTGCCAGCAGCCCGCTGGCAGACTATGGCTACACCTTC
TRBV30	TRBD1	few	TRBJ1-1	CAWSVLGQGEAFF	TGTGCCTGGAGTGTACTGGGACAGGGGGAAGCTTTCTTT
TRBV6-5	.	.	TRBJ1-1	CASSYNWNTEAFF	TGTGCCAGCAGTTACAACTGGAACACTGAAGCTTTCTTT
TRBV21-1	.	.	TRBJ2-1	CASSSPSVGSYNEQFF	TGTGCCAGCAGCAGCCCTAGCGTCGGCTCCTACAATGAGCAGTTCTTC
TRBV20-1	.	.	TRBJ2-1	CSASRGGSYNEQFF	TGCAGTGCTAGTAGGGGGGGGTCCTACAATGAGCAGTTCTTC
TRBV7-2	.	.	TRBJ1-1	CASSPVLEGFEAFF	TGTGCCAGCAGCCCCGTCTTGGAGGGGTTTGAAGCTTTCTTT
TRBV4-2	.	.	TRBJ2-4	CASSQPLEPGAKNIQYF	TGTGCCAGCAGCCAGCCCCTAGAGCCGGGGGCCAAAAACATTCAGTACTTC
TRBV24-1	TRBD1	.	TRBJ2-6	CATSESTGLTGANVLTF	TGTGCCACCAGTGAGTCGACAGGGTTGACTGGGGCCAACGTCCTGACTTTC
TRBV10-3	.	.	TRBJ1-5	CAISEVGGQLNQPQHF	TGTGCCATCAGTGAGGTCGGAGGCCAACTTAATCAGCCCCAGCATTTT